This T cell receptor (beta chain) was documented in a study of T cell repertoires in cytomegalovirus infection. Across the study: The public TCR beta signatures pointed to both CMV infection and matching HLA type. Findings of the study overall: It was HLA-C-restricted CMV-specific TCR beta clonotypes that dominated the response ex vivo. CMV carriers with the relevant HLA were identified by cumulative public TCR beta family frequency.

TCRdb re-called the reads with MiXCR, one entry per CDR3 protein. The sample lists hundreds of thousands of distinct CDR3 sequences; approximately 30% were seen once. Notes on this clonotype: Its cognate antigen is unknown.

The CDR3 is 12 amino acids. Germline V gene sequence: CDR1 KGHDR, CDR2 SFDVKD. V was cut by 4 bases and J by 9 bases, with 11 bases left in between. Sequences were obtained from PBMCs. The chain is built from TRBV24-1 and TRBJ2-5; D is unclear. The receptor comes from a human donor in good health (CMV status not recorded). Some clones in this sample may be carry-over from other donors' samples. CDR3 amino acids: CATSDLTGAQYF. The CDR3 DNA sequence: TGTGCCACCAGTGACCTGACTGGGGCCCAGTACTTC.